A single sample is the source of the 15 T cell receptor beta chains below, sequenced in a study of T-cell reconstitution after alpha-beta-depleted transplantation in children. During its preparation, the TCRbeta library received unique molecular identifiers. TCRdb independently ran MiXCR on the PCR reads; one entry per CDR3 protein. Among hundreds of thousands of distinct CDR3 sequences listed, 15% to 20% were seen once. This sample comprised PBMCs, mostly from graft donor cells, obtained 360 days after TCRalphabeta/CD19-depleted stem cell transplant. These receptor sequences come from a male patient between 2 and 15 years old who had a stem cell transplant for acute lymphoblastic leukemia, so the T cells may come from the graft donor.

The chain combines TRBV5-6 with TRBJ2-5; 7 bases align to TRBD2. CDR3 size: 16 residues. The V segment lost 0 bases and the J segment 5 bases; nucleotides outside the gene matches: 10. The germline V gene has CDR1 SGHDT and CDR2 YYEEEE. CDR3 bases: TGTGCCAGCAGCTTGGCCTTGGGGGGGTACGGGGAGACCCAGTACTTC. It is translated as CASSLALGGYGETQYF.

This chain links TRBV3-1 with TRBJ2-5; maybe TRBD2 (5 bases). Trimming pared 9 bases from V and 5 bases from J, leaving 19 bases between. Germline CDR1 LGHDT, CDR2 YNNKEL (reference sequence). The CDR3 sequence is 14 residues long. The CDR3 DNA sequence: TGTGCCAGTTGGAACCCGGGAATGGGTGAGACCCAGTACTTC. It is translated as CASWNPGMGETQYF.

The chain recombines TRBV20-1 with TRBJ2-1, with 7 bases fitting TRBD2. The CDR3 spans 18 residues. Losses at the gene ends were 3 bases for V and 0 bases for J; bases not matched to a gene: 14. Germline V gene sequence: CDR1 DFQATT, CDR2 SNEGSKA (reference sequence). The CDR3 region has the DNA TGCAGTGCTAGTTACGGCGGGAGAACGGGGGTCTCCTACAATGAGCAGTTCTTC. Residues: CSASYGGRTGVSYNEQFF.

This clonotype was recorded at least ten times. The chain uses TRBV15 and TRBJ1-4; D may be TRBD1 (5 bases). This CDR3 comprises 15 residues. The germline V gene has CDR1 LNHNV and CDR2 YYDKDF (reference sequence). V lost 1 base to trimming and J lost 8 bases, with 14 bases between them. The CDR3 loop is CATSRGPGVLEKLFF. In nucleotides, the CDR3 is TGTGCCACCAGCAGAGGGCCGGGGGTCCTAGAAAAACTGTTTTTT.

This clonotype was detected only a few times. This chain links TRBV28 with TRBJ2-2; 7 bases fit TRBD2. The V segment lost 4 bases and the J segment 2 bases; nucleotides outside the gene matches: 13. CDR3 size: 18 residues. Germline CDR1 is MDHEN and CDR2 is SYDVKM. CDR3 in amino acids: CASSSAWTGGINTGELFF. DNA of the CDR3: TGTGCCAGCAGTTCCGCCTGGACGGGAGGTATCAACACCGGGGAGCTGTTTTTT.

The table lists this clonotype with a few counts. The rearrangement joins TRBV6-5 to TRBJ2-1; a weak D match, TRBD2 (5 bases). The CDR3 runs 11 residues. Looked up from germline, CDR1 is MNHEY and CDR2 is SVGAGI. With 7 bases removed from V and 9 bases from J, the gap between germline ends came to 10 bases. CDR3 loop: CASNNEGEQFF. The CDR3 coding sequence is TGTGCCAGCAACAATGAGGGTGAGCAGTTCTTC.

This clonotype was recorded at least ten times. The rearrangement links TRBV28 to TRBJ2-3, with TRBD2 matching 12 bases. Trimming took 5 bases from V and 2 from J; bases not matched to a gene: 5. Germline values: CDR1 MDHEN, CDR2 SYDVKM. The CDR3 extends over 16 amino acids. The CDR3 reads CASSPSSGRVTDTQYF. The CDR3 nucleotides read TGTGCCAGCAGTCCCTCTAGCGGGAGGGTCACAGATACGCAGTATTTT.

This clonotype came up many times. CDR3 loop: CAWTGGISYNEQFF. The CDR3 nucleotides read TGTGCCTGGACGGGCGGGATCTCCTACAATGAGCAGTTCTTC. The rearrangement joins TRBV30 to TRBJ2-1; tentative D call: TRBD2 (6 bases). The V end was cut by 4 bases, the J end by 0 bases, with 10 bases between. CDR3 size: 14 residues. Germline loops: CDR1 GTSNPN, CDR2 SVGIG (reference sequence).

This clonotype was found a few times. The genes are TRBV23-1 and TRBJ2-4, with no clear D. TRBV23-1 is flagged as an ORF with uncertain function. V was pared by 2 bases and J by 8 bases, with 10 bases between. CDR3 length: 13 residues. The CDR3 DNA sequence: TGCGCCAGCAGTCAAAGATCGTGGGACATTCAGTACTTC. It codes for CASSQRSWDIQYF.

This sequence joins TRBV20-1 and TRBJ1-5; 9 nucleotides align to TRBD1. J was trimmed by 4 bases and V by 6 bases; bases with no gene match: 10. CDR1 DFQATT and CDR2 SNEGSKA come from the germline V gene (reference sequence). The CDR3 loop spans 15 amino acids. The CDR3 DNA sequence: TGCAGTGCCCACGAGACAGGGGGGGGAAATCAGCCCCAGCATTTT. The encoded protein is CSAHETGGGNQPQHF.

The chain uses TRBV12-3 or TRBV12-4 and TRBJ1-1; D gene uncertain. The V and J ends lost 7 bases and 6 bases respectively, with 18 bases between them. This CDR3 spans 14 amino acids. CDR3 nucleotide sequence: TGTGCCAGCACCATACTAGGGAGACATTCTGAAGCTTTCTTT. This encodes CASTILGRHSEAFF.

The chain uses TRBV5-1 and TRBJ2-2; the D gene is possibly TRBD1 (6 bases). The CDR3 contains 17 residues. The germline V gene encodes CDR1 SGHRS and CDR2 YFSETQ. V gave up 5 bases and J gave up 2 bases, with 19 bases separating them. In DNA form, the CDR3 reads TGCGCCAGCAGGTCCGGCCAGGGGAGCCTAAACACCGGGGAGCTGTTTTTT. Residues: CASRSGQGSLNTGELFF.

In nucleotides, the CDR3 is TGTGCCAGCAGTTACCGGGGGGCGAGTTTAGCTTTCTTT. Protein product: CASSYRGASLAFF. The rearrangement joins TRBV6-5 to TRBJ1-1; TRBD1 is a possible D gene (6 bases). The germline V gene has CDR1 MNHEY and CDR2 SVGAGI. V shed 2 bases and J shed 10 bases, with 14 bases lying between them. The CDR3 is made up of 13 amino acids.

This clonotype was counted at least ten times. The gene calls are TRBV28 and TRBJ1-1; D gene ambiguous. Germline V gene lookup returns CDR1 MDHEN and CDR2 SYDVKM. Trimming took 6 bases from V and 0 from J, leaving 5 bases between them. The CDR3 runs to 12 residues. The CDR3 loop is CASRVMNTEAFF. As DNA, the CDR3 is TGTGCCAGCAGGGTCATGAACACTGAAGCTTTCTTT.

V is TRBV3-1 and J is TRBJ1-1; D possibly corresponds to TRBD1 (5 bases). Deletions cut 1 base from V and 0 bases from J, with 12 bases between. The CDR3 covers 16 residues. Germline-derived CDR1 and CDR2 are LGHDT and YNNKEL (reference sequence). The CDR3 here is CASSQVPGVMNTEAFF. The CDR3 bases are TGTGCCAGCAGCCAAGTTCCGGGGGTCATGAACACTGAAGCTTTCTTT.